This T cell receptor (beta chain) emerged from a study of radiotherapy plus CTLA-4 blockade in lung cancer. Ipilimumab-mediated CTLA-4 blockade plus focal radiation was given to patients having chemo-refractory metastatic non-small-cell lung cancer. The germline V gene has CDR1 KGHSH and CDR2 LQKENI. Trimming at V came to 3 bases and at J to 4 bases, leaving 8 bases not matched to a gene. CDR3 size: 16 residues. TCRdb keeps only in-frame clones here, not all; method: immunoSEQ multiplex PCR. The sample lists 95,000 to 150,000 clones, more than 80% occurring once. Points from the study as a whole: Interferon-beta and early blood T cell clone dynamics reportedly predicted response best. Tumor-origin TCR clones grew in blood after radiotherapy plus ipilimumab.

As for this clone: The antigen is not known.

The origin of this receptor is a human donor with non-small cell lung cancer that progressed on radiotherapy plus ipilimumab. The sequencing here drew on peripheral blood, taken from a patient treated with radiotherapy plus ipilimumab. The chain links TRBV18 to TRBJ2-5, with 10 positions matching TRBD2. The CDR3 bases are TGTGCCAGCTCACCCCGAGGAGCGGGAGGGGGAGAGACCCAGTACTTC. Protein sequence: CASSPRGAGGGETQYF.